This TCR beta chain was sequenced in a study of cytomegalovirus exposure and HLA in healthy donors. Findings and limits, study-wide: Serostatus for CMV was the only available immune exposure information. Reported performance of the classifier showed diagnosis of cytomegalovirus status with high specificity and sensitivity.

Germline-derived CDR1 and CDR2 are SGDLS and YYNGEE. J was trimmed by 1 base and V by 0 bases; bases with no gene match: 6. This CDR3 region has 16 residues. With respect to this clone: No antigen is known for it.

The PCR used 60 Vbeta and 13 Jbeta primers. Sequenced by immunoSEQ multiplex PCR; TCRdb stores in-frame clones only, minus some. The data contain a few hundred thousand clones, over 70% of them seen just once; the ten biggest clones take up approximately 8.4%. Sequencing input: PBMCs. The receptor was derived from a woman aged 60 to 75 in good health and CMV-seropositive. The J gene is TRBJ1-2, the V gene TRBV9, with 7 positions matching TRBD1. This CDR3 is CASSVAAGGGNYGYTF. The CDR3 DNA reads TGTGCCAGCAGCGTAGCTGCAGGGGGTGGTAACTATGGCTACACCTTC.